The present TCR beta chain was sequenced within a study of blood T cell repertoires in COVID-19. At the level of the study: PBMCs, B-cell-depleted T cells, or T cells provided the cDNA or gDNA that made up the material.

Sequencing used immunoSEQ multiplex PCR; TCRdb keeps in-frame clones, though not all of them. Of about 220,000 clones listed, 65% to 85% were seen once; the top ten hold approximately 3.1%. Enrollees, about 18 to 89 years old, lived in 24 US areas. Participants were placed into cohorts based on the clinical history they reported. Two consecutive negative NP/OP PCR tests, clearance, or resolved symptoms defined Cohort 3 recovery. This CDR3 spans 13 amino acids. Germline assignment: CDR1 SEHNR and CDR2 FQNEAQ (reference sequence). V lost 4 bases and J lost 11, with 15 bases in between. This TCR derives from a woman aged 55-69 years who had recovered from COVID-19. The gene calls are TRBV7-9 and TRBJ2-1; no clear D gene. The sequenced sample consisted of PBMCs or T cells enriched from blood (not recorded which). CDR3 DNA sequence: TGTGCCAGCAGCTACCAGGATTACAGTAAGCAGTTCTTC. Translation gives CASSYQDYSKQFF.